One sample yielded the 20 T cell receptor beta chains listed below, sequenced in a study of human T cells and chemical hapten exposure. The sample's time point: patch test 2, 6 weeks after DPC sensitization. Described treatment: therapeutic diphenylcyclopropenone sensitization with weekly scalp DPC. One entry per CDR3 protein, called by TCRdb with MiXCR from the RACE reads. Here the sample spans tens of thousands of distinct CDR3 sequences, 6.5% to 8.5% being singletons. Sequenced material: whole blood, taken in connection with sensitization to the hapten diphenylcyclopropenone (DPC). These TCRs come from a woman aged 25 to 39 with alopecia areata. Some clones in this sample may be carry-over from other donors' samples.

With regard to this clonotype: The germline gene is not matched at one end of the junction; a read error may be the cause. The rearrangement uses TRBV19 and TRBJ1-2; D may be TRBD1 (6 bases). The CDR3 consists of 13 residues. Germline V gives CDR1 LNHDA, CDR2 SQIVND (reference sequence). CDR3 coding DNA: TGTGCCAGTCGGACAGTAGAGGTCTATGGCGACACCTTC. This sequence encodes CASRTVEVYGDTF.

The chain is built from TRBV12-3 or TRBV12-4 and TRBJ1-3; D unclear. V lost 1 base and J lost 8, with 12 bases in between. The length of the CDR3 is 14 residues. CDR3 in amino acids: CASSLGLGVDTIYF. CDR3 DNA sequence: TGTGCCAGCAGTTTAGGGTTGGGAGTAGACACCATATATTTT.

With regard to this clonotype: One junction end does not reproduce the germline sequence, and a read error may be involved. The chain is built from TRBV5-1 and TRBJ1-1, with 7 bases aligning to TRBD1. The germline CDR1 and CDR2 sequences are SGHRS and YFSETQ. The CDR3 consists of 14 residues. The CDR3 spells CASSLTGESTQAFF. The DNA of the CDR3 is TGCGCCAGCAGCTTGACAGGGGAGAGCACTCAAGCTTTCTTT.

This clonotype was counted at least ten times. The CDR3 sequence is CASSPQTGLSSYEQYF. DNA for the CDR3: TGTGCCAGCAGCCCGCAGACAGGTCTTAGCTCCTACGAGCAGTACTTC. This sequence joins TRBV7-6 and TRBJ2-7, with D possibly TRBD1 on 6 matching bases. This CDR3 contains 16 residues. Trimming took 5 bases from V and 0 from J, leaving 17 bases between them. Germline V gene data show CDR1 as SGHVS and CDR2 as FNYEAQ.

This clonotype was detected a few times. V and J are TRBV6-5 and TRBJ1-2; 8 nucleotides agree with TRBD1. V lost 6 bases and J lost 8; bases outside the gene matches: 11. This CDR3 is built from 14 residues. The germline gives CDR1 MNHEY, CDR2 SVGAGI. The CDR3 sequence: CASRPRQGRIGYTF. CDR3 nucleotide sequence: TGTGCCAGCAGGCCAAGACAGGGGCGTATAGGCTACACCTTC.

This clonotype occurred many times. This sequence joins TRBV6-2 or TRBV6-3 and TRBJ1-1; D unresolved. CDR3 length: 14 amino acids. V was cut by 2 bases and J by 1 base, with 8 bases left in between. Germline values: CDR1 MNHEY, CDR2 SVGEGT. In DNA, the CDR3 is TGTGCCAGCAGTTACGAGTCAGGGAACACTGAAGCTTTCTTT. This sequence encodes CASSYESGNTEAFF.

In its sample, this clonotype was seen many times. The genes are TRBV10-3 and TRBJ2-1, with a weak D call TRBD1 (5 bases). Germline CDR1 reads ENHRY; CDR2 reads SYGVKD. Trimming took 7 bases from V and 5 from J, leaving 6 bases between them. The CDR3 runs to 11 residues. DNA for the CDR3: TGTGCCATCAAACAGGACAATGAGCAGTTCTTC. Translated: CAIKQDNEQFF.

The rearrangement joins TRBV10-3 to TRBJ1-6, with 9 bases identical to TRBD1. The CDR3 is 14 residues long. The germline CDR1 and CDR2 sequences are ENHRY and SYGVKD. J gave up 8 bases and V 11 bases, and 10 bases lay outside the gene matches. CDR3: CAARDRDGHSPLHF. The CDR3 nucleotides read TGTGCCGCACGGGACAGGGACGGGCATTCACCCCTCCACTTT.

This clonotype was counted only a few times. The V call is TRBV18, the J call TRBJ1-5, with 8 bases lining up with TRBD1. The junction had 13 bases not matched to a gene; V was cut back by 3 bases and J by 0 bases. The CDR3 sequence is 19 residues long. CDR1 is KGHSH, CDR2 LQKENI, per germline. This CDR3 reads CASSPRPGHRGDSNQPQHF. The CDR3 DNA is TGTGCCAGCTCACCTCGCCCGGGACACAGGGGGGATAGCAATCAGCCCCAGCATTTT.

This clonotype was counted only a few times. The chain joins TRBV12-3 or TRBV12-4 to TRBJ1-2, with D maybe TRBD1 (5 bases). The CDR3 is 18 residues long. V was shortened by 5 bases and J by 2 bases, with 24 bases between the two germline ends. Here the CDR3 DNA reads TGTGCCAGCAGTCCGTGGGTCCCCGAACACAGGATAAACTATGGCTACACCTTC. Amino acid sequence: CASSPWVPEHRINYGYTF.

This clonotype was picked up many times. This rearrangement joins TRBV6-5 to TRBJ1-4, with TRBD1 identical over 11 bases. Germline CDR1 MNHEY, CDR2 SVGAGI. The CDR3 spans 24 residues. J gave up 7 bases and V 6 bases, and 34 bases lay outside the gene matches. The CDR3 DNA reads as TGTGCCAGCAGCCCTTTTATTTACCCTAAACCGGGACAGGGGGGAAGGTGGCGGAGTGAAAAACTGTTTTTT. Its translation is CASSPFIYPKPGQGGRWRSEKLFF.

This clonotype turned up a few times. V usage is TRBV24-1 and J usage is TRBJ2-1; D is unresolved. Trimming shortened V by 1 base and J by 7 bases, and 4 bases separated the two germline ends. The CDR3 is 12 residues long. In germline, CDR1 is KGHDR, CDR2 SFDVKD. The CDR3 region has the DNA TGTGCCACCAGTGATTTAGCTAATGAGCAGTTCTTC. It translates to CATSDLANEQFF.

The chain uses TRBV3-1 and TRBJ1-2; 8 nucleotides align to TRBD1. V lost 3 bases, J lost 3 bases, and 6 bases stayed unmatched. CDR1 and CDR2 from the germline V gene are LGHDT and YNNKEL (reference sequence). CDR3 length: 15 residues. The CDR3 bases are TGTGCCAGCAGCCAGGAAGGGACAGGATACTATGGCTACACCTTC. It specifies CASSQEGTGYYGYTF.

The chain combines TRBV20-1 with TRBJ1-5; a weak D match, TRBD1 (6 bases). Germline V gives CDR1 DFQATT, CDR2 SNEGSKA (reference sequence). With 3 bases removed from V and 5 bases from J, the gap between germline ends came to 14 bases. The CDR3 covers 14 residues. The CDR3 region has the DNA TGCAGTGCTAGCCAGGGGAACTCTGATCAGCCCCAGCATTTT. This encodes CSASQGNSDQPQHF.

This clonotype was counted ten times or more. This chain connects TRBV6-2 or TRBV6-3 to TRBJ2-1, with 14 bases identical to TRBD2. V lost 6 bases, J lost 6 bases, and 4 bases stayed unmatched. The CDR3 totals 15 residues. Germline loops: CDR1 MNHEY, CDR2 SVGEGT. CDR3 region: CASSLGLAGGNEQFF. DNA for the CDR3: TGTGCCAGCAGCCTAGGACTAGCGGGGGGCAATGAGCAGTTCTTC.

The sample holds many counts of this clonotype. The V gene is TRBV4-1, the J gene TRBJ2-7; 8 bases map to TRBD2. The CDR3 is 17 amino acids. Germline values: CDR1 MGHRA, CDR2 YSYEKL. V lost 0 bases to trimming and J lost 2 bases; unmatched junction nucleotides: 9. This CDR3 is CASSQDRGSGATYEQYF. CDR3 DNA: TGCGCCAGCAGCCAAGATCGAGGTAGCGGGGCGACCTACGAGCAGTACTTC.

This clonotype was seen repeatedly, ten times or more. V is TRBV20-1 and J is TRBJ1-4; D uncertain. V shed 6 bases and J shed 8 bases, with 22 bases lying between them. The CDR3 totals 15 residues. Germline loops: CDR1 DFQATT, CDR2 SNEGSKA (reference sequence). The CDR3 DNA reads TGCAGTGCGGCCGGGATTAACTCCGAAAAAGAAAAACTGTTTTTT. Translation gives CSAAGINSEKEKLFF.

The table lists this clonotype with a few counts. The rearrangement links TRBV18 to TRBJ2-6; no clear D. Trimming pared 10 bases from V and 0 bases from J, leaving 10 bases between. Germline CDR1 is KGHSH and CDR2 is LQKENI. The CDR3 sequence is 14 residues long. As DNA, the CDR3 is TGTGCCACCTCCCCGGCCTCTGGGGCCAACGTCCTGACTTTC. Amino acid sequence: CATSPASGANVLTF.

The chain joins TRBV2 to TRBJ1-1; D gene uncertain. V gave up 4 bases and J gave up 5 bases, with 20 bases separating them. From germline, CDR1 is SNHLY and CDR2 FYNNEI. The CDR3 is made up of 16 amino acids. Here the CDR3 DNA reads TGTGCCAGCAGTGGATCGGCCGTATCGGGTAATACTGAAGCTTTCTTT. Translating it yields CASSGSAVSGNTEAFF. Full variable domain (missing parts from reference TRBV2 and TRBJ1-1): EPEVTQTPSHQVTQMGQEVILRCVPISNHLYFYWYRQILGQKVEFLVSFYNNEISEKSEIFDDQFSVERPDGSNFTLKIRSTKLEDSAMYFCASSGSAVSGNTEAFFGQGTRLTVV.

The chain's CDR3 is CASRNRVGQPQHF. The CDR3 nucleotides are TGTGCCAGCAGAAACAGGGTCGGTCAGCCCCAGCATTTT. The gene calls are TRBV6-5 and TRBJ1-5, with D maybe TRBD1 (6 bases). The V and J ends lost 6 bases and 6 bases respectively, with 12 bases between them. The V gene's germline CDR1 is MNHEY and CDR2 SVGAGI. This CDR3 contains 13 residues.